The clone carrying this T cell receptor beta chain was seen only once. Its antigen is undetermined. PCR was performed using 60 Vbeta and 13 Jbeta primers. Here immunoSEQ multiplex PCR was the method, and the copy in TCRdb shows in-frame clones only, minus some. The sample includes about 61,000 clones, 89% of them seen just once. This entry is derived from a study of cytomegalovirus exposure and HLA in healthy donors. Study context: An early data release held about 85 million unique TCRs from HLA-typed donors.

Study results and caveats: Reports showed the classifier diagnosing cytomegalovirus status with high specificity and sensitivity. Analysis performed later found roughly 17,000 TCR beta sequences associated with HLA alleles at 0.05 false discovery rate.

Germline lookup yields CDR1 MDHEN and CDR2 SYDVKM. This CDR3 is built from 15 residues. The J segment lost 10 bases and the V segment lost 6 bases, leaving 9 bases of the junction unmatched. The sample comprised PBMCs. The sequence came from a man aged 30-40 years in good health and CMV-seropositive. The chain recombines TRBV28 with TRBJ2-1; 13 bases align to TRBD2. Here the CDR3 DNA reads TGTGCCAGCAGCAATCCGGGACTAGCGGGATGGGAGCAGTTCTTC. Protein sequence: CASSNPGLAGWEQFF.